A selection of T cell receptor beta chains follows, all from one sample in a study of T cell responses to AZD1222 COVID-19 vaccine. The data were produced by immunoSEQ multiplex PCR, yet TCRdb's version contains in-frame clones alone and is incomplete. The sample records approximately 73,000 clones, 65% to 85% being singletons. The sequences come from peripheral blood, collected on day 0 of AZD1222 vaccination. All receptors come from an adult in good health. Both conserved end residues are part of each CDR3. A D gene is named only where the DNA matches it firmly. The size field is filled for only some rows; it gives once, few, many or a size class.

J gene,clone size,V gene,D gene,CDR3 DNA,CDR3 protein
TRBJ2-3,-,TRBV14,TRBD2,TGTGCCAGCAGCCAATTGACTAGCGGGGGGCTCGATACGCAGTATTTT,CASSQLTSGGLDTQYF
TRBJ2-1,-,TRBV7-2,-,TGTGCCAGCAGCCCGCAGGGGATCTCCTACAATGAGCAGTTCTTC,CASSPQGISYNEQFF
TRBJ1-1,-,TRBV4-3,-,TGCGCCAGCAGCCATGAAGCCGGGACGGCGAACACTGAAGCTTTCTTT,CASSHEAGTANTEAFF
TRBJ2-2,-,TRBV4-3,-,TGCGCCAGCAGCCCGGGACTTGGGGACACCGGGGAGCTGTTTTTT,CASSPGLGDTGELFF
TRBJ2-7,-,TRBV7-9,-,TGTGCCAGCAGCCCCCCGACTAGTAGAGAGCAGTACTTC,CASSPPTSREQYF
TRBJ2-7,-,TRBV18,-,TGTGCCAGCTCACCACCGGCGTCCCCCTACGAGCAGTACTTC,CASSPPASPYEQYF
TRBJ1-1,-,TRBV19,TRBD1,TGTGCCAGTAGCAGACAGGGGAATCAAGACACTGAAGCTTTCTTT,CASSRQGNQDTEAFF
TRBJ1-2,-,TRBV9,TRBD1,TGTGCCAGCAGCTTGGGACAGGACTATGGCTACACCTTC,CASSLGQDYGYTF
TRBJ1-1,few,TRBV5-4,-,TGTGCCAGCAGCTCCCCCGGGACACAGAACACTGAAGCTTTCTTT,CASSSPGTQNTEAFF
TRBJ1-1,once,TRBV7-9,-,TGTGCCAGCGGCGGACAGTTGAACACTGAAGCTTTCTTT,CASGGQLNTEAFF
TRBJ1-2,-,TRBV2,-,TGTGCCAGCAGTGACGACAGATTCTATGGCTACACCTTC,CASSDDRFYGYTF
TRBJ2-7,-,TRBV15,-,TGTGCCACCAGCAGGGGAAGGACGGGCTGGTCTATCGAGCAGTACTTC,CATSRGRTGWSIEQYF
TRBJ1-5,few,TRBV7-2,-,TGTGCCAGCAGCCCCGGGGGGGCTAGCAATCAGCCCCAGCATTTT,CASSPGGASNQPQHF
TRBJ2-7,-,TRBV27,-,TGTGCCAGCATGGGGACGGCCAACTACGAGCAGTACTTC,CASMGTANYEQYF
TRBJ1-5,-,TRBV30,-,TGTGCCTGGAGTGTACAACAGGGCAATCAGCCCCAGCATTTT,CAWSVQQGNQPQHF
TRBJ1-6,-,TRBV18,-,TGTGCCAGCTCTAACTCAGAGGGCCCTTCGAATTCACCCCTCCACTTT,CASSNSEGPSNSPLHF
TRBJ2-1,-,TRBV4-3,TRBD2,TGCGCCAGCAGCCAAGATTACTCTAGCGGGGGTAACAATGAGCAGTTCTTC,CASSQDYSSGGNNEQFF
TRBJ1-4,-,TRBV21-1,-,TGTGCCAGCAGCAAAGCATGGTGGCAGGGGAATGAAAAACTGTTTTTT,CASSKAWWQGNEKLFF
TRBJ2-1,-,TRBV6-4,TRBD2,TGTGCCAGCAGTGAGAGCGGGGGGGCCTCGGGGAATGAGCAGTTCTTC,CASSESGGASGNEQFF
TRBJ2-7,-,TRBV6-5,TRBD1,TGTGCCAGCACCCGGACAGGGAGTACCTACGAGCAGTACTTC,CASTRTGSTYEQYF
TRBJ1-5,few,TRBV28,-,TGTGCCAGCAGCCGCTCGCAGGGAGCTTCGTATCAGCCCCAGCATTTT,CASSRSQGASYQPQHF
TRBJ2-5,once,TRBV5-1,TRBD1,TGCGCCAGCAGCCAGGACCGGGACAGCCAAGAGACCCAGTACTTC,CASSQDRDSQETQYF
TRBJ1-2,-,TRBV7-2,TRBD1,TGTGCCAGCAGCCCCCGGGAGGGGGCTTCCTATGGCTACACCTTC,CASSPREGASYGYTF
TRBJ1-4,-,TRBV5-6,-,TGTGCCAGCAGCTTGGGACGCCGGGCTGAAAAACTGTTTTTT,CASSLGRRAEKLFF
TRBJ2-1,few,TRBV19,-,TGTGCCAGTAGCCCACAGAATCCCGGCAGGTTGATGAATGAGCAGTTCTTC,CASSPQNPGRLMNEQFF
TRBJ2-3,-,TRBV6-4,-,TGTGCCAGCAGTCCCTACACAGATACGCAGTATTTT,CASSPYTDTQYF
TRBJ2-4,-,TRBV5-1,-,TGCGCCAGCAGCTTTGAGGGGAGCAAAAACATTCAGTACTTC,CASSFEGSKNIQYF
TRBJ1-5,few,TRBV6-2/TRBV6-3,-,TGTGCCAGCAGTTCAGGAGTCCGTCAGCCCCAGCATTTT,CASSSGVRQPQHF
TRBJ2-5,once,TRBV15,-,TGTGCCACCAGCAGAGATATGGAGGAGACCCAGTACTTC,CATSRDMEETQYF
TRBJ2-5,-,TRBV12-5,TRBD2,TGTGCTAGTGGTTCGGCGAGGACTAGTCAAGAGACCCAGTACTTC,CASGSARTSQETQYF
TRBJ2-2,-,TRBV30,-,TGTGCCTGGAACCAGGGGACCGGGGAGCTGTTTTTT,CAWNQGTGELFF
TRBJ1-2,few,TRBV4-3,-,TGCGCCAGCAGCCAAGATGGTGTAGGGGGAAGCTATGGCTACACCTTC,CASSQDGVGGSYGYTF
TRBJ2-3,-,TRBV21-1,-,TGTGCCAGCAGCCGGCCCGGTGGGACAGATACGCAGTATTTT,CASSRPGGTDTQYF
TRBJ1-3,-,TRBV2,TRBD1,TGTGCCAGCAGGGCTACAGGGGGCGGTGGAAACACCATATATTTT,CASRATGGGGNTIYF
TRBJ2-5,-,TRBV7-2,-,TGTGCCAGCAGCTTAGTCTGGTTACAGGGGAGAGGGGGGGAGACCCAGTACTTC,CASSLVWLQGRGGETQYF
TRBJ1-1,-,TRBV20-1,TRBD1,TGCAGTGCTAGTTATGGACAGGGGGGACCAGCTTTCTTT,CSASYGQGGPAFF
TRBJ1-1,-,TRBV27,-,TGTGCCATAAGTGCACCGGGGAACACTGAAGCTTTCTTT,CAISAPGNTEAFF
TRBJ2-1,-,TRBV7-9,TRBD1,TGTGCCAGCACAGAGGGCAGGGGGCGTTGGAATGAGCAGTTCTTC,CASTEGRGRWNEQFF
TRBJ1-3,-,TRBV2,-,TGTGCCAGCAGTGAGGGGGGCAGGTCTGGAAACACCATATATTTT,CASSEGGRSGNTIYF
TRBJ2-7,-,TRBV6-5,-,TGTGCCAGCAGCCCAAATAAAGTCTACGAGCAGTACTTC,CASSPNKVYEQYF
TRBJ1-6,-,TRBV7-8,-,TGTGCCAGCAGCTTAGGGGCAGCCGTCAATTCACCCCTCCACTTT,CASSLGAAVNSPLHF
TRBJ1-1,-,TRBV10-3,-,TGTGCCATCAGTGGTCAGGAGAACACTGAAGCTTTCTTT,CAISGQENTEAFF
TRBJ1-1,-,TRBV10-3,-,TGTGCCATCAGTGGGACGGGGCCACTGAACACTGAAGCTTTCTTT,CAISGTGPLNTEAFF
TRBJ1-1,-,TRBV7-8,-,TGTGCCAGCAGCGCCCCGGGGGGCCCTGAAGCTTTCTTT,CASSAPGGPEAFF
TRBJ2-3,-,TRBV29-1,-,TGCAGCGTTGGGGGTGGGTTTGGGACAGATACGCAGTATTTT,CSVGGGFGTDTQYF
TRBJ1-6,-,TRBV25-1,-,TGTGCCAGCAGTGACCCCGGACGGCCCAATTCACCCCTCCACTTT,CASSDPGRPNSPLHF
TRBJ2-5,once,TRBV13,-,TGTGCCAGCAGCTTAGACAGGGAAGAGACCCAGTACTTC,CASSLDREETQYF
TRBJ2-1,-,TRBV9,-,TGTGCCAGCAGCGGGAGCTCCTACAATGAGCAGTTCTTC,CASSGSSYNEQFF
TRBJ1-2,-,TRBV6-5,-,TGTGCCAGCAGTTATAAGGGGGAATATGGCTACACCTTC,CASSYKGEYGYTF
TRBJ2-5,-,TRBV18,-,TGTGCCAGCTCACCACCTCCCCGTGGGCAAGAGACCCAGTACTTC,CASSPPPRGQETQYF
TRBJ2-7,few,TRBV7-2,-,TGTGCCAGCAGCGATACTATCCAGCAGTACTTC,CASSDTIQQYF
TRBJ1-1,once,TRBV27,TRBD1,TGTGCCACCCAGATGGGGACAGGGATGAACACTGAAGCTTTCTTT,CATQMGTGMNTEAFF